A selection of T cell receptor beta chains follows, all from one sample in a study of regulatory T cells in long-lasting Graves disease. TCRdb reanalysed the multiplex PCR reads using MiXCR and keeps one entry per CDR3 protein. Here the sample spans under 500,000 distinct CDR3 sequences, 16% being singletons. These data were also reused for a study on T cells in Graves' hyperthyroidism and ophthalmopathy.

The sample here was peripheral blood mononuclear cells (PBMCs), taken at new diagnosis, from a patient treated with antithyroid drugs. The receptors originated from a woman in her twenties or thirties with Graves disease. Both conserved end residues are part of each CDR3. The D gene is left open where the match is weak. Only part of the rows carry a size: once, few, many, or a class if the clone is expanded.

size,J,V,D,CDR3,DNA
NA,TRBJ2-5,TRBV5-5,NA,CASSLLPWGSRAGETQYF,TGTGCCAGCAGCTTGCTCCCATGGGGTTCCAGGGCCGGCGAGACCCAGTACTTC
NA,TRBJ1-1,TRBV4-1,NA,CASSQRTGRKNTEAFF,TGCGCCAGCAGCCAGAGAACTGGACGGAAGAACACTGAAGCTTTCTTT
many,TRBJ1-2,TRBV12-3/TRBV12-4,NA,CASRRVGGCTF,TGTGCCAGCAGGAGAGTTGGTGGCTGCACCTTC
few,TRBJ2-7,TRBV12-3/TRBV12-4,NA,CASSSQFEQYF,TGTGCCAGCAGTTCACAGTTCGAGCAGTACTTC
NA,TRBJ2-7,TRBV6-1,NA,CASSQSFEQYF,TGTGCCAGCAGTCAAAGCTTCGAGCAGTACTTC
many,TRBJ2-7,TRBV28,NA,CASSFLDYEQYF,TGTGCCAGCAGTTTCCTAGACTACGAGCAGTACTTC
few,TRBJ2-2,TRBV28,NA,CASSFVALANTGELFF,TGTGCCAGCAGTTTTGTTGCCCTGGCGAACACCGGGGAGCTGTTTTTT
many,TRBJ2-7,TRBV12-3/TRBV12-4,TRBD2,CASSSETSTYEQYF,TGTGCCAGCAGTTCGGAGACTAGCACCTACGAGCAGTACTTC
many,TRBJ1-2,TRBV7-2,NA,CASSAGLKRGGYTF,TGTGCCAGCAGCGCCGGGCTAAAGAGGGGCGGCTACACCTTC
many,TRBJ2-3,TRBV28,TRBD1,CASSPVRDRGPNTQYF,TGTGCCAGCAGCCCTGTCCGGGACAGGGGGCCGAATACGCAGTATTTT
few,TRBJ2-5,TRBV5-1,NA,CASRAGLMYQETQYF,TGCGCCAGCAGGGCCGGACTTATGTACCAAGAGACCCAGTACTTC
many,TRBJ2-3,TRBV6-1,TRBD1,CASKRTGSTDTQYF,TGTGCCAGCAAAAGGACAGGGAGCACAGATACGCAGTATTTT
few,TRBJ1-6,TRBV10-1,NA,CASSTGRDSPLHF,TGCGCCAGCAGTACAGGGAGGGATTCACCCCTCCACTTT
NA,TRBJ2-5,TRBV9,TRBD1,CASGTGQETQYF,TGTGCCAGTGGGACAGGGCAAGAGACCCAGTACTTC
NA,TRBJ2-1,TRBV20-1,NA,CSASLGRSRYNEQFF,TGCAGTGCTAGCCTAGGGCGAAGTCGATACAATGAGCAGTTCTTC
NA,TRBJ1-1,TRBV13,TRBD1,CASSLVTGMGDTEAFF,TGTGCCAGCAGCTTAGTGACAGGGATGGGGGACACTGAAGCTTTCTTT
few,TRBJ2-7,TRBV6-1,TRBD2,CASRREVDYEQYF,TGTGCCAGTCGGCGGGAGGTAGACTACGAGCAGTACTTC
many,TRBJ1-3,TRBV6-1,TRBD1,CASSDRGTGPSGNTIYF,TGTGCCAGCAGTGACAGAGGGACAGGACCCTCTGGAAACACCATATATTTT
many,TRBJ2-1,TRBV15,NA,CATSRDKGSYNEQFF,TGTGCCACCAGCAGAGATAAGGGGTCCTACAATGAGCAGTTCTTC
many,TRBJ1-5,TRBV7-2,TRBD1,CASSSGQGAGSNQPQHF,TGTGCCAGCAGCTCCGGACAGGGGGCAGGAAGCAATCAGCCCCAGCATTTT
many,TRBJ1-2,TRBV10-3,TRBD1,CAISAAGGQGAGNYYGYTF,TGTGCCATCAGTGCTGCTGGGGGACAGGGGGCAGGGAACTACTATGGCTACACCTTC
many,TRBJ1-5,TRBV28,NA,CASRTDGNQPQHF,TGTGCCAGCAGAACGGATGGCAATCAGCCCCAGCATTTT
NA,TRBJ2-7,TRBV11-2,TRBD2,CASSFGGGTYEQYF,TGTGCCAGCAGCTTCGGGGGAGGGACCTACGAGCAGTACTTC
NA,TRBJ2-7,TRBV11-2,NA,CASSQSELGNEQYF,TGTGCCAGCAGCCAGTCCGAGCTTGGTAACGAGCAGTACTTC
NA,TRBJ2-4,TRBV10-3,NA,CAISGGDRAKNIQYF,TGTGCCATCAGTGGGGGCGACAGGGCCAAAAACATTCAGTACTTC
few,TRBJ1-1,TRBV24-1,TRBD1,CATSQGAYTEAFF,TGTGCCACCAGCCAGGGGGCGTACACTGAAGCTTTCTTT
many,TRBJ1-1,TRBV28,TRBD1,CASSLQDRGRTEAFF,TGTGCCAGCAGTTTGCAAGACAGGGGAAGGACTGAAGCTTTCTTT
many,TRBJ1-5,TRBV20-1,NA,CSASLANSNQPQHF,TGCAGTGCTAGTTTGGCGAATAGCAATCAGCCCCAGCATTTT
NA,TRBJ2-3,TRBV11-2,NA,CASSLPQLDTQYF,TGTGCCAGCAGCCTCCCCCAGTTGGATACGCAGTATTTT
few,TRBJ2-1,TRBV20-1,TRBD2,CSARGGTSGNEQFF,TGCAGTGCTAGAGGGGGGACTAGCGGTAATGAGCAGTTCTTC
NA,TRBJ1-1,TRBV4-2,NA,CASSQRTDTTDLAFF,TGTGCCAGCAGCCAGAGGACAGACACGACCGATCTGGCTTTCTTT
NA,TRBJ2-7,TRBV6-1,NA,CASGVGNEQYF,TGTGCCAGCGGGGTTGGGAACGAGCAGTACTTC
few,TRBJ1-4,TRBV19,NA,CASNEKTNEKLFF,TGTGCCAGTAATGAGAAGACTAATGAAAAACTGTTTTTT
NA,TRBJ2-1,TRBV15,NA,CATLSLSNEQFF,TGTGCCACCCTCTCTTTATCGAATGAGCAGTTCTTC
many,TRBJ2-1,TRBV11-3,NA,CASSHLGGSTEQFF,TGTGCCAGCAGCCACCTGGGCGGTAGTACGGAGCAGTTCTTC
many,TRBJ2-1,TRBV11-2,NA,CASSSNRLGGTFFYNEQFF,TGTGCCAGCAGCTCAAACAGGCTAGGGGGGACGTTTTTCTACAATGAGCAGTTCTTC
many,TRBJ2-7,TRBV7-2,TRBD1,CASSLAGTGVYEQYF,TGTGCCAGCAGCTTAGCGGGGACAGGGGTCTACGAGCAGTACTTC
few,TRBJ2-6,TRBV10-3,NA,CAISESRLSGANVLTF,TGTGCCATCAGTGAGTCGCGCCTCTCTGGGGCCAACGTCCTGACTTTC
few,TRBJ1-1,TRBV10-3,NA,CAISLLGSNTEAFF,TGTGCCATCAGTCTTCTGGGGTCGAACACTGAAGCTTTCTTT
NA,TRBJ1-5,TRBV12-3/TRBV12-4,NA,CASSLTHRPQHF,TGTGCCAGTAGTTTAACCCATCGGCCCCAGCATTTT
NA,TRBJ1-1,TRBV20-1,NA,CSATTEGFGTEAFF,TGCAGTGCAACGACAGAGGGGTTTGGCACTGAAGCTTTCTTT
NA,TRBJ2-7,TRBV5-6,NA,CASSSGFYSYEQYF,TGTGCCAGCAGTTCCGGATTTTACTCCTACGAGCAGTACTTC
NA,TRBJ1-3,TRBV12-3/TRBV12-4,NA,CASSFAGASSGNTIYF,TGTGCCAGCAGTTTTGCAGGGGCAAGCTCTGGAAACACCATATATTTT
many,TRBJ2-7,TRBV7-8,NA,CASSFVEIYEQYF,TGTGCCAGCAGCTTTGTGGAAATTTACGAGCAGTACTTC